This TCR beta chain appears in the sequencing data of a study of technical replicates of blood from several donors. The germline V gene has CDR1 LGHNT and CDR2 FRNRAP. The junction had 9 bases not matched to a gene; V was cut back by 4 bases and J by 4 bases. The CDR3 has 17 residues. The repertoire was sequenced with immunoSEQ multiplex PCR; TCRdb's copy has only in-frame clones and lacks some. The table includes some 76,000 clones, over 95% detected once. The V and J genes are TRBV12-5 and TRBJ2-1; 11 bases are shared with TRBD2. The receptor's source is a human donor in good health. The sample consisted of T cells isolated from PBMCs. This chain's CDR3 is CASGWSLTSGRYNEQFF. The CDR3 DNA reads as TGTGCTAGTGGTTGGTCCCTTACTAGCGGGAGATACAATGAGCAGTTCTTC.